This T cell receptor beta chain is drawn from a study of T cell changes during pregnancy in multiple sclerosis. TCRdb keeps only in-frame clones here, not all; method: immunoSEQ multiplex PCR. The sample lists just under 20,000 clones; 80% to 90% were seen once. V lost 5 bases and J lost 3; bases outside the gene matches: 6. Germline CDR1 and CDR2: SGHAT and FQNNGV. The CDR3 contains 14 residues. The chain has TRBV11-2 and TRBJ2-7; 8 nucleotides match TRBD1. This receptor was obtained from a female donor in good health, enrolled as a control in a pregnancy study. The specimen was CD8+ T cells from peripheral blood mononuclear cells, collected in the second trimester of pregnancy. CDR3 nucleotides: TGTGCCAGCAGCCCGACAGGGGCGATCTACGAGCAGTACTTC. Its translation is CASSPTGAIYEQYF.